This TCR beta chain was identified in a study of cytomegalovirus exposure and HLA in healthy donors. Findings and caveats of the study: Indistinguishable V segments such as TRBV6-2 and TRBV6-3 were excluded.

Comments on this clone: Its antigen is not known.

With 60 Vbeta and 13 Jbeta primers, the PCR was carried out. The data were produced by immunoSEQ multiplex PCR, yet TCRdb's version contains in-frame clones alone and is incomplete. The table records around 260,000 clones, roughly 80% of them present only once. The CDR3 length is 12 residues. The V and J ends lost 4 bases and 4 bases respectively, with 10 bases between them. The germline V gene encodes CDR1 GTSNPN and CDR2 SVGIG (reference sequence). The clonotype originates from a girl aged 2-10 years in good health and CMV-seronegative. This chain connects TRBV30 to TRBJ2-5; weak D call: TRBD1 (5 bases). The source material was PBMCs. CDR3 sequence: CAWIAGLETQYF. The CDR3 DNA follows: TGTGCCTGGATTGCAGGGTTAGAGACCCAGTACTTC.